Presented here are 21 T cell receptor beta chains from one specimen sequenced in a study of Ad26.COV2.S vaccination and SARS-CoV-2 variants. Sequencing used immunoSEQ multiplex PCR; TCRdb keeps in-frame clones, though not all of them. Of 250,000 or so clones in the sample, about 83% were seen once. Treatment of the sample: roughly 20 received Ad26.COV2.S at low or high dose, single or two shots; 5 received placebo; per-sample allocation not given. Following the first vaccine or placebo injection, samples were taken on day 63. The sample consisted of peripheral blood, taken in a trial of Ad26.COV2.S vaccine versus placebo. All receptors derive from a person between 18 and 65 years old who received the Ad26.COV2.S COVID-19 vaccine or a placebo.

In DNA, the CDR3 is TGTGCCAGCAGTCGCGGGGGTAGCGGAGGCACAGATACGCAGTATTTT. Translated, it gives CASSRGGSGGTDTQYF. J is TRBJ2-3 and V is TRBV6-2 or TRBV6-3; 7 bases line up with TRBD2. CDR1 and CDR2 from the germline V gene are MNHEY and SVGEGT. The CDR3 runs to 16 residues. V lost 5 bases and J lost 1; bases outside the gene matches: 9.

The chain combines TRBV29-1 with TRBJ2-2; D perhaps matches TRBD1 (6 bases). Germline V lookup: CDR1 SQVTM, CDR2 ANQGSEA. V lost 4 bases to trimming and J lost 2 bases, with 11 bases between them. This CDR3 is 14 amino acids long. This CDR3 is CSVGGGRNTGELFF. In nucleotides, the CDR3 is TGCAGCGTTGGAGGGGGAAGAAACACCGGGGAGCTGTTTTTT.

This sequence joins TRBV5-6 and TRBJ2-7; D might be TRBD1 (5 bases). This CDR3 has 14 residues. The germline V gene encodes CDR1 SGHDT and CDR2 YYEEEE. V gave up 5 bases and J gave up 1 base, with 13 bases separating them. The CDR3 sequence: CASSVTGYSYEQYF. The CDR3 DNA reads as TGTGCCAGCAGTGTTACAGGTTATTCCTACGAGCAGTACTTC.

CDR3 protein: CSVESRGPGELFF. The CDR3 DNA follows: TGCAGCGTTGAATCCAGGGGACCCGGGGAGCTGTTTTTT. The chain joins TRBV29-1 to TRBJ2-2, with D possibly being TRBD1 (6 bases). Germline assignment: CDR1 SQVTM and CDR2 ANQGSEA. The V and J ends lost 2 bases and 6 bases respectively, with 10 bases between them. The CDR3 has 13 amino acids.

This clone was seen once. The V call is TRBV5-6, the J call TRBJ2-5; 7 bases map to TRBD1. V was pared by 4 bases and J by 13 bases, with 10 bases of the junction left unmatched. Germline V gene lookup returns CDR1 SGHDT and CDR2 YYEEEE. The CDR3 has 12 residues. The CDR3 DNA sequence: TGTGCCAGCAGCAAGGGCAGGGGGTTCTTGTACTTC. This gives the protein CASSKGRGFLYF.

CDR3 coding DNA: TGTGCCAGCAGCTTAGTGGGGGTTGGAGGGTACAATGAGCAGTTCTTC. This translates into CASSLVGVGGYNEQFF. The V gene is TRBV7-9, the J gene TRBJ2-1; D might be TRBD2 (6 bases). Germline V gene data show CDR1 as SEHNR and CDR2 as FQNEAQ (reference sequence). Trimming left V 1 base short and J 4 bases short, with 14 bases between. This CDR3 has 16 residues.

The rearrangement joins TRBV11-2 to TRBJ1-1; D is uncertain. The length of the CDR3 is 14 residues. With 6 bases removed from V and 5 bases from J, the gap between germline ends came to 16 bases. Germline loops: CDR1 SGHAT, CDR2 FQNNGV. This CDR3 reads CASRAWEGETEAFF. Here the CDR3 DNA reads TGTGCCAGCAGGGCCTGGGAGGGCGAGACTGAAGCTTTCTTT.

The gene calls are TRBV5-4 and TRBJ1-4; unclear D gene. Trimming shortened V by 4 bases and J by 0 bases, and 10 bases separated the two germline ends. The CDR3 has 15 amino acids. Germline values: CDR1 SGHNT, CDR2 YYREEE (reference sequence). DNA for the CDR3: TGTGCCAGCAGCAGAGACGGAGCAACTAATGAAAAACTGTTTTTT. It codes for CASSRDGATNEKLFF.

The V gene is TRBV2, the J gene TRBJ2-5, with 7 nucleotides matching TRBD2. The V gene's germline CDR1 is SNHLY and CDR2 FYNNEI. The CDR3 is 16 residues long. V was clipped by 6 bases and J by 1 base; unmatched bases: 11. This CDR3 is CASRTGEGLLQETQYF. The CDR3 DNA reads as TGTGCCAGCAGGACCGGGGAGGGACTACTCCAAGAGACCCAGTACTTC.

V usage is TRBV15 and J usage is TRBJ1-5, with D possibly being TRBD1 (6 bases). Looked up from germline, CDR1 is LNHNV and CDR2 is YYDKDF (reference sequence). V was cut by 5 bases and J by 2 bases, with 13 bases left in between. The CDR3 is 15 residues long. In DNA, the CDR3 is TGTGCCACCAGCCGAAACAGGGTTGGCAATCAGCCCCAGCATTTT. It codes for CATSRNRVGNQPQHF.

This clone turned up a few times. In DNA, the CDR3 is TGTGCCAGCAGTCAACTAGCGGGAGGAGCCTACGAGCAGTACGTC. Translated: CASSQLAGGAYEQYV. This chain connects TRBV6-2 or TRBV6-3 to TRBJ2-7, with TRBD2 identical over 12 bases. The CDR3 runs to 15 residues. Per germline, CDR1 MNHEY and CDR2 SVGEGT. Trimming removed 5 bases from V and 2 bases from J; junction bases left unmatched: 4.

The rearrangement links TRBV6-2 or TRBV6-3 to TRBJ2-1; 9 bases map to TRBD2. This CDR3 region has 16 residues. Unmatched junction bases numbered 6, after V lost 2 bases and J lost 4 bases. CDR1 and CDR2 from the germline V gene are MNHEY and SVGEGT. CDR3: CASSYLAGGLYNEQFF. The CDR3 DNA reads as TGTGCCAGCAGTTACCTCGCGGGAGGGTTATACAATGAGCAGTTCTTC.

Remarks on this clone: Distinct nucleotide sequences in the sample also encode this CDR3. The chain links TRBV9 to TRBJ2-3, with TRBD2 identical over 7 bases. J was trimmed by 1 base and V by 4 bases; bases with no gene match: 9. Germline V CDR1 and CDR2: SGDLS, YYNGEE. CDR3 length equals 16 residues. The chain's CDR3 is CASSLGGSGGTDTQYF. The DNA of the CDR3 is TGTGCCAGCAGCCTCGGGGGAAGCGGGGGCACAGATACGCAGTATTTT.

The chain recombines TRBV6-2 or TRBV6-3 with TRBJ2-3; TRBD2 is a possible D gene (5 bases). The V gene lost 6 bases and the J gene lost 4 bases, with 20 bases spanning the gap. The CDR3 loop spans 16 amino acids. Germline V gene lookup returns CDR1 MNHEY and CDR2 SVGEGT. The CDR3 loop reads CASSKPAGGLADTQYF. The CDR3 coding sequence is TGTGCCAGCAGCAAGCCGGCAGGAGGATTGGCAGATACGCAGTATTTT.

The chain recombines TRBV3-1 (or the pseudogene TRBV3-2) with TRBJ1-5; D possibly corresponds to TRBD1 (5 bases). V lost 1 base, J lost 5 bases, and 6 bases lay in between. CDR1 and CDR2 (germline): LGHDT, YNNKEL (reference sequence). There are 13 residues in the CDR3. Written as DNA, the CDR3 is TGTGCCAGCAGCCAAGGGGACTATCAGCCCCAGCATTTT. Its translation: CASSQGDYQPQHF.

The chain combines TRBV27 with TRBJ2-4, with TRBD1 matching 9 bases. Germline trimming cut 1 base from V and 2 bases from J; bases unmatched to any gene: 6. CDR1 and CDR2 from the germline V gene are MNHEY and SMNVEV (reference sequence). This CDR3 has 17 amino acids. The CDR3 loop reads CASSLLGQGWTKNIQYF. CDR3 DNA sequence: TGTGCCAGCAGTTTATTGGGACAGGGATGGACCAAAAACATTCAGTACTTC.

The V call is TRBV7-2, the J call TRBJ1-5, with 10 bases identical to TRBD1. Trimming removed 5 bases from V and 11 bases from J; junction bases left unmatched: 12. Germline lookup yields CDR1 SGHTA and CDR2 FQGNSA. The CDR3 totals 15 residues. CDR3 protein: CASSAQGTGARAQHF. The CDR3 bases are TGTGCCAGCAGCGCACAGGGGACAGGGGCGCGGGCCCAGCATTTT.

The V gene is TRBV7-9, the J gene TRBJ2-3; TRBD2 might be the D (5 bases). The germline V and J ends were trimmed by 7 bases and 2 bases, with 22 bases remaining between them. Germline V gene sequence: CDR1 SEHNR, CDR2 FQNEAQ (reference sequence). The CDR3 is made up of 17 amino acids. Written as DNA, the CDR3 is TGTGCCAGCACGAACCTCCAGCGGACCAGCGACACAGATACGCAGTATTTT. It specifies CASTNLQRTSDTDTQYF.

This chain connects TRBV7-9 to TRBJ2-5, with TRBD1 identical over 8 bases. Per germline, CDR1 SEHNR and CDR2 FQNEAQ (reference sequence). J lost 5 bases, V lost 1 base, and 3 bases had no gene match. CDR3 length equals 14 residues. The CDR3 region is CASSLGTGRETQYF. DNA of the CDR3: TGTGCCAGCAGCTTAGGGACAGGGAGGGAGACCCAGTACTTC.

The chain links TRBV21-1 to TRBJ2-7; the listed D gene, TRBD1, was not tested against the DNA. TRBV21-1 is marked as a pseudogene. The CDR3 is made up of 14 amino acids. In nucleotides, the CDR3 is TGTGCCAGCAGCAACCGGCAGGGGGCCTACGAGCAGTACGTC. Protein: CASSNRQGAYEQYV.

The CDR3 reads CATSETGAPSTDTQYF. The CDR3 DNA follows: TGTGCCACCAGTGAAACGGGGGCCCCTAGCACAGATACGCAGTATTTT. The chain uses TRBV24-1 and TRBJ2-3; D may correspond to TRBD1 or TRBD2 (6 bases each). CDR1 and CDR2 (germline): KGHDR, SFDVKD. The CDR3 runs 16 residues. V gave up 4 bases and J gave up 0 bases, with 13 bases separating them.